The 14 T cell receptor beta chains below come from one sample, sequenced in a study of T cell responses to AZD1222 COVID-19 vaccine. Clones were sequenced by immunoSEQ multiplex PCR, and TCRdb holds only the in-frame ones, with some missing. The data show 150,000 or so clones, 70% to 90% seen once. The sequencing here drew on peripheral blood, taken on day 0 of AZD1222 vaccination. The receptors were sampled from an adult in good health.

The CDR3 sequence is CASSQENSYSNQPQHF. CDR3 nucleotide sequence: TGCGCCAGCAGCCAAGAGAACAGTTATAGCAATCAGCCCCAGCATTTT. The V gene is TRBV4-1, the J gene TRBJ1-5; D call uncertain. The CDR3 runs 16 residues. V was pared by 0 bases and J by 0 bases, with 9 bases between. Germline CDR1 is MGHRA and CDR2 is YSYEKL.

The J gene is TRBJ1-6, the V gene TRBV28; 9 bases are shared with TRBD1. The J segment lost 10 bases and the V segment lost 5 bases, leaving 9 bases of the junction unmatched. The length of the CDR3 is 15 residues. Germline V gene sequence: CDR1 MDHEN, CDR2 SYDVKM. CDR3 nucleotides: TGTGCCAGCAGTCCCCCGGGACAGGGTGGCTCACCCCTCCACTTT. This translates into CASSPPGQGGSPLHF.

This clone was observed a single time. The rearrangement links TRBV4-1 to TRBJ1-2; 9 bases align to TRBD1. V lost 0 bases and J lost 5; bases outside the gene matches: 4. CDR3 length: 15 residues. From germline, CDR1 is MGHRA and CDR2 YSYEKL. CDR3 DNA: TGCGCCAGCAGCCAAGATGGACAGGGGAGGTATGGCTACACCTTC. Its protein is CASSQDGQGRYGYTF.

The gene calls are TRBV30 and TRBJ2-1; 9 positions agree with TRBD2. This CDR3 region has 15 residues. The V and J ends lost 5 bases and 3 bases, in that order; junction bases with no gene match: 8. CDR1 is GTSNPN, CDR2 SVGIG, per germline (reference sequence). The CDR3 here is CAWAVRAGGYNEQFF. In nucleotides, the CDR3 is TGTGCCTGGGCTGTACGAGCGGGAGGCTACAATGAGCAGTTCTTC.

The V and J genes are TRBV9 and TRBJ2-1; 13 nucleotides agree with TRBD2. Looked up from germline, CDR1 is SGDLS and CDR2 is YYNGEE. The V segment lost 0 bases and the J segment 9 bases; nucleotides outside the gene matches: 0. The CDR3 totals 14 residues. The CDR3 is CASSVGLAGGEQFF. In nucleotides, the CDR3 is TGTGCCAGCAGCGTAGGACTAGCGGGAGGTGAGCAGTTCTTC.

In nucleotides, the CDR3 is TGTGCCATCAGTGAGAGTTACAGGGGTGACACTGAAGCTTTCTTT. Translated: CAISESYRGDTEAFF. The chain uses TRBV10-3 and TRBJ1-1; 7 nucleotides align to TRBD1. The trim removed 2 bases at V and 3 bases at J, leaving 6 bases unmatched. The germline CDR1 and CDR2 sequences are ENHRY and SYGVKD. This CDR3 region has 15 residues.

The chain's CDR3 is CAWSSSQGTEAFF. For the CDR3, the DNA is TGTGCCTGGAGCTCGTCTCAGGGCACTGAAGCTTTCTTT. The chain employs TRBV30 and TRBJ1-1, with a tentative D call TRBD1 (5 bases). The germline V gene has CDR1 GTSNPN and CDR2 SVGIG (reference sequence). V was clipped by 3 bases and J by 4 bases, with 12 bases between them. The CDR3 totals 13 residues. The full variable domain, completed using reference TRBV30 and TRBJ1-1, is SQTIHQWPATLVQPVGSPLSLECTVEGTSNPNLYWYRQAAGRGLQLLFYSVGIGQISSEVPQNLSASRPQDRQFILSSKKLLLSDSGFYLCAWSSSQGTEAFFGQGTRLTVV.

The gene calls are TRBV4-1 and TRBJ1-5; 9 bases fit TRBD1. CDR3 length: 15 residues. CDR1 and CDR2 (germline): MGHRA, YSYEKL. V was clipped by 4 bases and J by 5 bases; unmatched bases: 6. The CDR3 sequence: CASSREGQGDQPQHF. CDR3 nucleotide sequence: TGCGCCAGCAGCCGCGAGGGACAGGGAGATCAGCCCCAGCATTTT.

The CDR3 spells CASSLGRYRGGAFF. In nucleotides, the CDR3 is TGTGCCAGCAGCTTGGGACGATACAGGGGAGGAGCTTTCTTT. The chain joins TRBV11-2 to TRBJ1-1; TRBD1 aligns across 7 bases. Germline-derived CDR1 and CDR2 are SGHAT and FQNNGV. Trimming took 3 bases from V and 10 from J; bases not matched to a gene: 11. This CDR3 comprises 14 residues.

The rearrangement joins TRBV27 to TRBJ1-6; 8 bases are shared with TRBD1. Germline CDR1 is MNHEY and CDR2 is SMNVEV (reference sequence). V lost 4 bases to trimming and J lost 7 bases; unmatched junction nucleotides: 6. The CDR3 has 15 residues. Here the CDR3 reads CASSSSGTGNSPLHF. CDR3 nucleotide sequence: TGTGCCAGCAGTTCTTCCGGGACAGGAAATTCACCCCTCCACTTT.

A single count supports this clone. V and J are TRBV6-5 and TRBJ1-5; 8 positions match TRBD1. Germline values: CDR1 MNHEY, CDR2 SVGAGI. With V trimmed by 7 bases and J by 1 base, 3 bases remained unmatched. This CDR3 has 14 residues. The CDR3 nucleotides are TGTGCCAGCACCAGGACAGGGAGCAATCAGCCCCAGCATTTT. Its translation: CASTRTGSNQPQHF.

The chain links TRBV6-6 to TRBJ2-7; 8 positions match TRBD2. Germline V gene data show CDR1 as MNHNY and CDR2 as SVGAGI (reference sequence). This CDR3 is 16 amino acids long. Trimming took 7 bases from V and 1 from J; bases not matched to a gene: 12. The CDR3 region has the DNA TGTGCCAGCATCACCTCGGGGGGGATGGGGTCCTACGAGCAGTACTTC. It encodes CASITSGGMGSYEQYF.

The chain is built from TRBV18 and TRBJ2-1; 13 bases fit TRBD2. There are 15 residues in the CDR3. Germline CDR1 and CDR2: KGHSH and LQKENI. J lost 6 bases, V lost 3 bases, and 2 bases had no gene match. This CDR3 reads CASSPGLAGANEQFF. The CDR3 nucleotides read TGTGCCAGCTCACCTGGACTAGCGGGGGCCAATGAGCAGTTCTTC.

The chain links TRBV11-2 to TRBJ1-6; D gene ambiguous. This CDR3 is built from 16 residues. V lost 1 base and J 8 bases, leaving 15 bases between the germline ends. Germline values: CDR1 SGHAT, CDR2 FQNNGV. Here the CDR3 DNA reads TGTGCCAGCAGCTTAGCTCGGACGGGAGCCTATTCACCCCTCCACTTT. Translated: CASSLARTGAYSPLHF.